Following are 5 T cell receptor beta chains from one sample sequenced in a study of CD8+CD57+ T cells in acquired aplastic anemia. Patients chosen for sequencing had CD8+CD57+ cells that had expanded, as shown by flow cytometry. According to the study, genomic DNA was the template for TCR beta VDJ and CDR3 profiling. TCRdb called the reads again in MiXCR, with one record for every CDR3 protein. Of about 40,000 distinct CDR3 sequences in the sample, less than 65% were seen once. Sequences were obtained from sorted CD4+, CD8+, or CD8+CD57+ T cells (not recorded which) from PBMCs. The receptors were gathered from a human donor with aplastic anemia.

The chain carries TRBV6-1 and TRBJ2-7; D perhaps matches TRBD2 (5 bases). The germline V and J ends were trimmed by 3 bases and 3 bases, with 18 bases remaining between them. The CDR3 has 16 residues. Germline-derived CDR1 and CDR2 are MNHNS and SASEGT. The CDR3 DNA is TGTGCCAGCAGTGACGAGGCGGACTCTTTCTACTACGAGCAGTACTTC. Translating it yields CASSDEADSFYYEQYF.

By frequency in the sample, this clonotype is medium-sized. The chain has TRBV15 and TRBJ2-5; D uncertain. Trimming removed 0 bases from V and 2 bases from J, with 4 bases in between. The CDR3 has 13 amino acids. From germline, CDR1 is LNHNV and CDR2 YYDKDF (reference sequence). The CDR3 DNA sequence: TGTGCCACCAGCAGAGAGCAGCAAGAGACCCAGTACTTC. This translates into CATSREQQETQYF.

This chain uses TRBV24-1 with TRBJ1-1; no clear D. This CDR3 comprises 11 residues. Germline V gives CDR1 KGHDR, CDR2 SFDVKD. V lost 7 bases and J 1 base, leaving 3 bases between the germline ends. The CDR3 nucleotides are TGTGCCACCAGGTGGAACACTGAAGCTTTCTTT. It specifies CATRWNTEAFF.

The chain uses TRBV6-5 and TRBJ2-2; D is undetermined. In germline, CDR1 is MNHEY, CDR2 SVGAGI. V was cut by 0 bases and J by 4 bases, with 12 bases left in between. The CDR3 extends over 16 amino acids. CDR3: CASSYSVYGITGELFF. In nucleotides, the CDR3 is TGTGCCAGCAGTTACTCGGTGTATGGGATCACCGGGGAGCTGTTTTTT.

In this sample, this clonotype turned up a few times. The DNA for the CDR3 is TGTGCCAGCACCCCTTACGGCTCCTATAATTCACCCCTCCACTTT. As protein: CASTPYGSYNSPLHF. V is TRBV2 and J is TRBJ1-6, with unresolved D. The CDR3 totals 15 residues. Deletions cut 7 bases from V and 0 bases from J, with 10 bases between. Germline loops: CDR1 SNHLY, CDR2 FYNNEI.